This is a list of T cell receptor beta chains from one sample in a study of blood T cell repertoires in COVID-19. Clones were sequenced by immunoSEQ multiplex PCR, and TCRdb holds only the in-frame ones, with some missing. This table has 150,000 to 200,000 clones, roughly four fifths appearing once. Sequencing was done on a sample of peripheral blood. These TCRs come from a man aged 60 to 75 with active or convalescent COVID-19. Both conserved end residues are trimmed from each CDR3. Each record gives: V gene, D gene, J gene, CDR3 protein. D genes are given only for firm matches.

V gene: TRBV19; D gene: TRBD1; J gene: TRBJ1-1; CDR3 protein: ASTGGVRNTEAF
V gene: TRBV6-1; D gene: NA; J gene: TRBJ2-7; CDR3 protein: ASSEGAEIYEQY
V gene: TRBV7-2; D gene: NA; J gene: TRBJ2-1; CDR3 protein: ASSLEGTTLYNEQF
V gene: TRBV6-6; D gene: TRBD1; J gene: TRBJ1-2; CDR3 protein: ASRQTGGSGYGYT
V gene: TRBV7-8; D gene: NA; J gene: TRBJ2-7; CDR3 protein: ASSFSSGYEQY
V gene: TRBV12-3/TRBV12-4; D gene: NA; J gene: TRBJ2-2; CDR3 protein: ASSGQTAGELF
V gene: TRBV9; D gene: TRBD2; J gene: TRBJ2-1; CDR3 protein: ASSLSAPAGTSGRPISYNEQF
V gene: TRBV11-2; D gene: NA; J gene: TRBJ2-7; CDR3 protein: ASSLEGGALSYEQY
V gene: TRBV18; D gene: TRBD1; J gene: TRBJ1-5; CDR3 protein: ASSSDRAINQPQH
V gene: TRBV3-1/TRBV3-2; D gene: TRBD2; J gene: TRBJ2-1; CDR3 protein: ASSPNRGGLAGGTWDEQF
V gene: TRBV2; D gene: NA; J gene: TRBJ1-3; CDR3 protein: ASSVSLGLTSGNTIY
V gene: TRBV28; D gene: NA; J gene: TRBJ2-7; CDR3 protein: ASSSYMGQGLPSWGSYEQY
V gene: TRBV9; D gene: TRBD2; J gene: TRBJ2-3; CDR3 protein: ASSVEWTSGTDTQY
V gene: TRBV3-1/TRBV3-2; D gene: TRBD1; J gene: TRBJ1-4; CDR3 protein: ASSRQTGAAEKLF
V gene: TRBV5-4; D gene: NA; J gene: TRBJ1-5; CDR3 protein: ASSDPRGGADSNQPQH
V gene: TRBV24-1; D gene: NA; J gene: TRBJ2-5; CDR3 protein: ATSGEAATQETQY
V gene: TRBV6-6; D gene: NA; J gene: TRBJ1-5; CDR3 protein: ASSYGGGNQPQH
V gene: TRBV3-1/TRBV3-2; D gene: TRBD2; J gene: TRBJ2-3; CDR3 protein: ASSQVAGGNTDTQY
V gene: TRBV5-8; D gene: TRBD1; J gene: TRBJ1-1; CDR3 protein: ASSPGQGYGVGNTEAF
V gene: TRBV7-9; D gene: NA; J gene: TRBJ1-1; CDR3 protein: ASSWDKNTEAF
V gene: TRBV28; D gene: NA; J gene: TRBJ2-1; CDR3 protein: ASSSRGLTGF
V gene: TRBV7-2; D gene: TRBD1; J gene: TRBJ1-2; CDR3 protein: ASSLSGDRGYT
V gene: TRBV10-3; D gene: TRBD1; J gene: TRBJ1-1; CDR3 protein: ATQGSYTEAF
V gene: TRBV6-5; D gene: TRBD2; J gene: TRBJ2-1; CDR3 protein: ASRTLAGGENEQF
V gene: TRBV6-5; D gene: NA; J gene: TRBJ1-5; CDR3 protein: ASSLASNQPQH